This T cell receptor beta chain came from a study of tumor and adjacent non-tumor tissue in lung cancer. About the study: The cohort had about twelve adenocarcinoma, 2 squamous cell and 1 small cell patients. Each sample yielded 4 million to 4.5 million productive TCRbeta reads on average. Study-wide points: Shorter survival was associated with higher TCR diversity in tumors.

Three rounds of nested PCR, following a modified ARM-PCR protocol, produced the TCRbeta library. MiXCR was run by TCRdb on the multiplex PCR reads, yielding one entry per CDR3 protein. This sample has over 40,000 distinct CDR3 sequences; just under 75% occur once, and the top ten carry 23%. This clonotype was detected a few times. Its antigen is undetermined. The ends lost 6 bases at V and 2 bases at J; junction bases unmatched: 6. The CDR3 is 16 residues long. In germline, CDR1 is DFQATT, CDR2 SNEGSKA (reference sequence). RNA was extracted from bulk tissue without any cell sorting. The normal lung tissue was taken more than 3 cm from the tumor edge.

The origin of this receptor is a woman aged 60 to 75 with non-small cell lung cancer. Sequencing was done on a sample of distant non-tumor lung tissue. V is TRBV20-1 and J is TRBJ2-5, with 16 bases identical to TRBD2. CDR3 DNA: TGCAGTGCCGGGACTAGCGGGGGGGGTGGGCAAGAGACCCAGTACTTC. It codes for CSAGTSGGGGQETQYF.